This TCR beta chain was sequenced during a study of cytomegalovirus exposure and HLA in healthy donors. Study-wide background: Of roughly 360 genotyped donors, 80% to 85% grouped in the Caucasian-associated ancestry cluster.

As regards this clone: Its antigen is undetermined.

Study outcomes and limitations: Using the classifier, cytomegalovirus status was reportedly diagnosed with high specificity and sensitivity. The CMV antigen specificity of a few CMV-associated chains was confirmed through in vitro analysis. In terms of immune exposure information, only CMV serostatus was available.

The CDR3 loop spans 16 amino acids. V was cut by 1 base and J by 5 bases, with 17 bases left in between. CDR1 is LGHNA, CDR2 YNFKEQ, per germline. Researchers ran the PCR with 60 Vbeta and 13 Jbeta primers. TCRdb's table, derived via immunoSEQ multiplex PCR, lists solely in-frame clones and lacks some. The sample lists 96,000 or so clones, about 70% occurring once. This receptor was obtained from a female donor in good health and CMV-seropositive. The rearrangement joins TRBV4-2 to TRBJ1-1; D is uncertain. The sequenced sample consisted of PBMCs. This CDR3 is CASSQGNEGSSTEAFF. The DNA of the CDR3 is TGTGCCAGCAGCCAAGGAAACGAGGGATCGTCAACTGAAGCTTTCTTT.